Reported below is one T cell receptor beta chain. This sample stems from a study of cytomegalovirus exposure and HLA in healthy donors. With 3 bases clipped from V and 7 bases from J, the junction kept 14 bases outside the gene matches. The CDR3 spans 16 residues. CDR1 and CDR2 (germline): SGHRS, YFSETQ. Donors likely had unrecorded immune exposures despite being nominally healthy when sampled. The primer mix had 60 Vbeta and 13 Jbeta primers. Assay: immunoSEQ multiplex PCR; the TCRdb copy retains only in-frame clones and omits some. This table holds about 270,000 clones, 75% to 90% found once. The V gene is TRBV5-1, the J gene TRBJ2-5; 8 bases map to TRBD2. Sequencing was carried out using PBMCs. The sequence was obtained from a man between 35 and 55 years old in good health and CMV-seropositive. This CDR3 reads CASSSVLAGGRGTQYF. The CDR3 nucleotides are TGCGCCAGCAGCTCCGTCCTCGCGGGAGGCCGCGGGACCCAGTACTTC.